This TCR beta chain was recorded in a study of blood T cells in healthy people across ages. General study points: Naive T cell percentage strongly correlated with TCR beta diversity. Higher diversity and more naive CD4+ cells were features of long-lived donors, compared to aged donors.

The length of the CDR3 is 14 residues. Trimming shortened V by 8 bases and J by 3 bases, and 16 bases separated the two germline ends. Looked up from germline, CDR1 is LGHDT and CDR2 is YNNKEL (reference sequence). Primed by a sample-barcoded 5' primer and a J-beta primer mix, a second PCR proceeded for 7 to 11 cycles. A single record per CDR3 protein comes from TCRdb applying MiXCR to the 5' RACE reads. The table records fewer than 700,000 distinct CDR3 sequences, less than 60% of them present only once. Notes on this clonotype: Its antigen is unidentified.

The sequenced sample was blood. The gene calls are TRBV3-1 and TRBJ2-5, with a weak D call TRBD2 (6 bases). The sequence derives from a man at least 80 years old in good health. Here the CDR3 reads CASWSGVGEETQYF. CDR3 coding DNA: TGTGCCAGCTGGTCGGGAGTTGGGGAAGAGACCCAGTACTTC.